The clone carrying this TCR beta chain was detected only a few times. These data are taken from a study of shared clonotypes between healthy human individuals. Germline CDR1 and CDR2: LGHNA and YNFKEQ. Trimming pared 3 bases from V and 4 bases from J, leaving 7 bases between. CDR3 size: 13 residues. Profiling relied on immunoSEQ multiplex PCR, and the TCRdb table lists in-frame clones only, not all of them. The data contain around 500,000 clones, 75% to 85% of them singletons. V usage is TRBV4-2 and J usage is TRBJ1-5; D is uncertain. The TCR originated in a middle-aged woman in good health. Some clones in this sample may be carry-over from other donors' samples. The sequencing sample was made of PBMCs. The CDR3 is CASSQSGNQPQHF. The CDR3 bases are TGTGCCAGCAGCCAGTCGGGGAATCAGCCCCAGCATTTT.